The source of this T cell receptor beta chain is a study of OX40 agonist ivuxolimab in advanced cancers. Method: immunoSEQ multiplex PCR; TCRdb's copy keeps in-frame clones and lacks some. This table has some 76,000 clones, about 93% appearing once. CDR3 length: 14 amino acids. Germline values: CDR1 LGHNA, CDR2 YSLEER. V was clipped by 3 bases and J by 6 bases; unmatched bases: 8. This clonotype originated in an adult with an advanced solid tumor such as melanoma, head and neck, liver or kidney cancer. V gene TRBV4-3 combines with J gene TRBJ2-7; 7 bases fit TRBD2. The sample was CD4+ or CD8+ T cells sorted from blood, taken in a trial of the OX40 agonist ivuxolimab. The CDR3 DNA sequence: TGCGCCAGCAGCCACTTAACCACTAGCGCCGAGCAGTACTTC. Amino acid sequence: CASSHLTTSAEQYF.